One sample yielded the 5 T cell receptor beta chains listed below, sequenced in a study of T cell repertoires in cytomegalovirus infection. The antigens for these receptors are not known. TCRdb ran MiXCR on the reads and lists one entry per CDR3 protein. The data show 380,000 or so distinct CDR3 sequences, approximately 35% seen once. Sample: cultured PBMCs, taken from culture after CMV antigen stimulation. These receptors originate from a human donor in good health (CMV status not recorded). Some clones in this sample may be carry-over from other donors' samples.

This chain links TRBV4-1 with TRBJ2-5, with D possibly matching TRBD1 (5 bases). This CDR3 contains 14 residues. V was trimmed by 1 base and J by 5 bases, leaving 11 bases between them. Germline V gene lookup returns CDR1 MGHRA and CDR2 YSYEKL. CDR3 bases: TGCGCCAGCAGCCAAGTTAGGGGATCGGAGACCCAGTACTTC. Translated: CASSQVRGSETQYF.

The chain recombines TRBV6-5 with TRBJ1-5, with D tentatively TRBD1 (6 bases). Trimming removed 5 bases at V and 7 bases at J, with 15 bases between. The CDR3 is made up of 14 amino acids. CDR1 MNHEY and CDR2 SVGAGI come from the germline V gene. The CDR3 DNA reads TGTGCCAGCAGTAGGCTGGGGGCAAGACAGCCCCAGCATTTT. It specifies CASSRLGARQPQHF.

This chain connects TRBV19 to TRBJ2-7; 9 bases match TRBD1. This CDR3 region has 14 residues. Trimming took 4 bases from V and 5 from J; bases not matched to a gene: 6. CDR1 and CDR2 from the germline V gene are LNHDA and SQIVND (reference sequence). DNA for the CDR3: TGTGCCAGTAGTACACAGGGGGCTGGGAACGAGCAGTACTTC. It yields the protein CASSTQGAGNEQYF.

This chain links TRBV5-4 with TRBJ2-1, with 7 bases fitting TRBD2. V lost 0 bases and J lost 4; bases outside the gene matches: 4. Germline assignment: CDR1 SGHNT and CDR2 YYREEE (reference sequence). The CDR3 covers 15 residues. CDR3 coding DNA: TGTGCCAGCAGCTTGGGGGAGGGGTCTTACAATGAGCAGTTCTTC. Translated: CASSLGEGSYNEQFF.

The sample holds a few counts of this clonotype. The chain combines TRBV7-2 with TRBJ2-1, with 8 bases identical to TRBD2. CDR1 and CDR2 (germline): SGHTA, FQGNSA. The J segment lost 8 bases and the V segment lost 1 base, leaving 10 bases of the junction unmatched. The CDR3 runs to 16 residues. The chain's CDR3 is CASSLGVSGGQDEQFF. The DNA for the CDR3 is TGTGCCAGCAGCTTAGGGGTTTCGGGAGGGCAAGATGAGCAGTTCTTC. Supplemented by reference TRBV7-2 and TRBJ2-1, the full variable domain reads GAGVSQSPSNKVTEKGKDVELRCDPISGHTALYWYRQSLGQGLEFLIYFQGNSAPDKSGLPSDRFSAERTGGSVSTLTIQRTQQEDSAVYLCASSLGVSGGQDEQFFGPGTRLTVL.